This T cell receptor beta chain derives from a study of blood T cell repertoires in COVID-19. For the study at large: The origin of the acute and convalescent COVID-19 samples was the United States, Italy and Spain.

This clone was picked up one time. The authors' processing: The authors estimated nucleated cell counts from reference gene primer amplification. Sequenced by immunoSEQ multiplex PCR; TCRdb stores in-frame clones only, minus some. The V and J calls and the clone size are those of that table, but D and trimming were determined from the DNA. The table records some 91,000 clones, over 60% of them present only once. Trimming stripped 8 bases from V and 1 base from J, with 9 bases between. CDR1 LNHDA and CDR2 SQIVND come from the germline V gene (reference sequence). The CDR3 extends over 12 amino acids. The sample was peripheral blood. This chain connects TRBV19 to TRBJ2-7, with D hard to call. The clonotype originates from a man between 65 and 85 years old with acute or convalescent COVID-19. In DNA form, the CDR3 reads TGTGCCAGTCGCTCCAGATCCTACGAGCAGTACTTC. It codes for CASRSRSYEQYF.